Described below is a single T cell receptor (beta chain) sequence and its context. The antigen remains unidentified. This CDR3 has 14 residues. Germline values: CDR1 MNHEY, CDR2 SMNVEV (reference sequence). V was pared by 4 bases and J by 4 bases, with 4 bases of the junction left unmatched. TCRdb re-derived calls from the RT-PCR reads in MiXCR, one entry per CDR3 protein. The sample yields more than 150,000 distinct CDR3 sequences, approximately 12% seen once. This record comes from a study of response to subunit inactivated influenza vaccine. Study-level points and caveats: Each seasonal flu vaccination may recruit only limited new T cells, authors suggested.

The rearrangement uses TRBV27 and TRBJ2-1; 7 nucleotides align to TRBD2. This specimen consisted of CD8+ T cells sorted from PBMCs, obtained less than 30 months after vaccination. This receptor was taken from a man aged 45 to 70 who received an inactivated influenza vaccine. The CDR3 region is CASSSLGGYNEQFF. Written as DNA, the CDR3 is TGTGCCAGCAGTTCCCTCGGGGGGTACAATGAGCAGTTCTTC.